These T cell receptor beta chains were read from a single sample in a study of STAT5B mutations in CD4+ large granular lymphocyte leukemia. TCRdb keeps only in-frame clones here, not all; method: immunoSEQ multiplex PCR. The sample carries under 35,000 clones, more than 65% recorded once. Source material: CD4+ T cells from blood buffy coats. These receptors all come from a human donor in good health. The CDR3 runs from the conserved cysteine through the conserved F or W. D genes are given only for firm matches. Clone size, where shown, is once, few, many, or a class for clones that have expanded.

J gene: TRBJ2-1; V gene: TRBV11-2; D gene: -; clone size: few; CDR3 DNA: TGTGCCAGCAGCTTAGTCTGGGGGGAGCCAAGGAATGAGCAGTTCTTC; CDR3 protein: CASSLVWGEPRNEQFF
J gene: TRBJ2-7; V gene: TRBV18; D gene: TRBD1; clone size: -; CDR3 DNA: TGTGCCAGCTCAAAGGCCGCGACAGGGCCCGAAATCGAGCAGTACTTC; CDR3 protein: CASSKAATGPEIEQYF
J gene: TRBJ1-2; V gene: TRBV6-6; D gene: TRBD1; clone size: few; CDR3 DNA: TGTGCCAGCAGTTCAACAGGGGGCAGTGGAAACTATGGCTACACCTTC; CDR3 protein: CASSSTGGSGNYGYTF
J gene: TRBJ2-1; V gene: TRBV9; D gene: TRBD2; clone size: -; CDR3 DNA: TGTGCCAGCAGCGACGGCGGGAGAAACGGCAATGAGCAGTTCTTC; CDR3 protein: CASSDGGRNGNEQFF
J gene: TRBJ2-7; V gene: TRBV2; D gene: -; clone size: -; CDR3 DNA: TGTGCCACTGGCGGGGTCTTCTCCTACGAGCAGTACTTC; CDR3 protein: CATGGVFSYEQYF
J gene: TRBJ2-7; V gene: TRBV5-1; D gene: TRBD1; clone size: -; CDR3 DNA: TGCGCCAGCAGCTCGGGCGGGACAGGGGTTGCCTACGAGCAGTACTTC; CDR3 protein: CASSSGGTGVAYEQYF
J gene: TRBJ2-3; V gene: TRBV11-3; D gene: -; clone size: -; CDR3 DNA: TGTGCCAGCAGCTCAGGCCTAGATACGCAGTATTTT; CDR3 protein: CASSSGLDTQYF
J gene: TRBJ1-1; V gene: TRBV5-1; D gene: -; clone size: few; CDR3 DNA: TGCGCCAGCAGGCTACAGGATACACTGAACACTGAAGCTTTCTTT; CDR3 protein: CASRLQDTLNTEAFF
J gene: TRBJ2-7; V gene: TRBV2; D gene: -; clone size: -; CDR3 DNA: TGTGCCAGCTTGGGGGTCTACGAGCAGTACTTC; CDR3 protein: CASLGVYEQYF
J gene: TRBJ2-1; V gene: TRBV30; D gene: -; clone size: -; CDR3 DNA: TGTGCCTGGAGTGTCATAGGACAGCCCAAGCAGTTCTTC; CDR3 protein: CAWSVIGQPKQFF
J gene: TRBJ2-7; V gene: TRBV6-5; D gene: -; clone size: few; CDR3 DNA: TGTGCCAGCAGTACTGTCGAGCGCAACGAGCAGTACTTC; CDR3 protein: CASSTVERNEQYF
J gene: TRBJ2-3; V gene: TRBV5-1; D gene: -; clone size: -; CDR3 DNA: TGCGCCAGCAGCTTGGGGGGAACAGGGCAGACCACAGATACGCAGTATTTT; CDR3 protein: CASSLGGTGQTTDTQYF
J gene: TRBJ2-3; V gene: TRBV5-1; D gene: TRBD2; clone size: -; CDR3 DNA: TGCGCCAGCAGCGTCGGACTAGCGGTTCGCACAGATACGCAGTATTTT; CDR3 protein: CASSVGLAVRTDTQYF
J gene: TRBJ2-5; V gene: TRBV11-2; D gene: -; clone size: -; CDR3 DNA: TGTGCCAGCAGCTTAGATGGGCAGAACCAAGAGACCCAGTACTTC; CDR3 protein: CASSLDGQNQETQYF